Only a few counts were recorded for the clone carrying this T cell receptor beta chain. Its antigen is unidentified. This entry comes from a study of CD8 T cells in ankylosing spondylitis. Study-level results: The authors reported significant enrichment of disease-linked clones in matched ankylosing spondylitis synovial fluid. In peripheral blood, disease-linked CD8+ clones occurred at relatively low frequencies. Reports of some motif variants in reactive arthritis synovial fluid and blood predate this one. For ankylosing spondylitis blood, a TCR beta motif of seven to nine highly homologous variants appeared characteristic.

This CDR3 is built from 14 residues. CDR1 is SGHRS, CDR2 YFSETQ, per germline. V was pared by 3 bases and J by 4 bases, with 10 bases between. Quantitative 5'-RACE was performed with molecular barcodes, and it yielded the TCR beta libraries. TCRdb processed the 5' RACE reads anew with MiXCR; each CDR3 protein has one entry. The table records around 890,000 distinct CDR3 sequences, about an eighth of them present only once. The rearrangement uses TRBV5-1 and TRBJ2-2; a weak D match, TRBD1 (6 bases). Sequencing was done on a sample of blood, either unsorted or a sorted T cell fraction (not recorded which). The clonotype comes from a male donor with ankylosing spondylitis. In DNA, the CDR3 is TGCGCCAGCAGCTCCCAGGGGAGCACCGGGGAGCTGTTTTTT. This sequence encodes CASSSQGSTGELFF. Using reference TRBV5-1 and TRBJ2-2 for the parts outside the CDR3, the full variable domain is KAGVTQTPRYLIKTRGQQVTLSCSPISGHRSVSWYQQTPGQGLQFLFEYFSETQRNKGNFPGRFSGRQFSNSRSEMNVSTLELGDSALYLCASSSQGSTGELFFGEGSRLTVL.